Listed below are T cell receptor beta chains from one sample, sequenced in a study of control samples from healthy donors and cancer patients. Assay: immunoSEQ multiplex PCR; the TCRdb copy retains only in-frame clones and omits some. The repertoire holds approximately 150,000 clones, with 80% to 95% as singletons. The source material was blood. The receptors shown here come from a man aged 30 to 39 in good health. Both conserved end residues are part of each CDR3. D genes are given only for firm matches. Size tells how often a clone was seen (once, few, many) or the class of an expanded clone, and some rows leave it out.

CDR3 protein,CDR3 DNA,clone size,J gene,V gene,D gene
CAARQGLDTEAFF,TGTGCCGCCAGACAGGGATTAGACACTGAAGCTTTCTTT,NA,TRBJ1-1,TRBV21-1,NA
CASKRGGYNEQFF,TGTGCCAGCAAACGGGGGGGCTACAATGAGCAGTTCTTC,NA,TRBJ2-1,TRBV6-5,TRBD2
CANELAKTGRLNYGYTF,TGTGCCAACGAGTTGGCTAAAACAGGGCGACTCAACTATGGCTACACCTTC,NA,TRBJ1-2,TRBV21-1,NA
CASSRPGASGANVLTF,TGCGCCAGCAGTCGTCCGGGAGCCTCTGGGGCCAACGTCCTGACTTTC,once,TRBJ2-6,TRBV4-1,NA
CAWRGTHNSPLHF,TGTGCCTGGAGGGGGACACATAATTCACCCCTCCACTTT,NA,TRBJ1-6,TRBV30,NA
CASSIVLAGTDTQYF,TGTGCCAGTAGTATAGTTCTAGCCGGCACAGATACGCAGTATTTT,NA,TRBJ2-3,TRBV19,NA
CSVPTGGATDTQYF,TGCAGCGTCCCAACGGGGGGGGCCACAGATACGCAGTATTTT,NA,TRBJ2-3,TRBV29-1,TRBD2
CASSLGAANTEAFF,TGTGCCAGCAGCTTAGGGGCAGCGAACACTGAAGCTTTCTTT,NA,TRBJ1-1,TRBV7-8,NA
CASSIRREEWTNEKLFF,TGTGCCAGTAGTATAAGGAGGGAGGAGTGGACTAATGAAAAACTGTTTTTT,NA,TRBJ1-4,TRBV19,NA
CASSLTENQPQHF,TGTGCCAGCAGCTTGACAGAAAATCAGCCCCAGCATTTT,once,TRBJ1-5,TRBV5-6,NA
CASSLTGGGTDTQYF,TGTGCCAGCAGCTTAACAGGGGGCGGCACAGATACGCAGTATTTT,NA,TRBJ2-3,TRBV7-3,TRBD1
CASSGVYEQYF,TGTGCCAGCAGCGGAGTCTACGAGCAGTACTTC,NA,TRBJ2-7,TRBV7-2,NA
CASSLWTGGEKLFF,TGTGCCAGCAGTTTATGGACAGGGGGGGAAAAACTGTTTTTT,NA,TRBJ1-4,TRBV27,TRBD1
CASTPALSNQPQHF,TGTGCCAGCACACCGGCCTTGAGCAATCAGCCCCAGCATTTT,NA,TRBJ1-5,TRBV2,NA
CASSGRVDEKLFF,TGTGCCAGTAGTGGCAGGGTTGATGAAAAACTGTTTTTT,NA,TRBJ1-4,TRBV19,NA
CASSQEWTVRYGYTF,TGTGCCAGCAGCCAAGAGTGGACAGTTCGGTATGGCTACACCTTC,NA,TRBJ1-2,TRBV3-1/TRBV3-2,NA
CASTPAGANYGYTF,TGTGCCAGCACCCCGGCAGGCGCTAACTATGGCTACACCTTC,few,TRBJ1-2,TRBV27,NA
CASSLSRVRSTDTQYF,TGTGCCAGCAGTTTATCCAGGGTGCGGAGCACAGATACGCAGTATTTT,NA,TRBJ2-3,TRBV27,NA
CASTGPRTDTQYF,TGTGCCAGCACCGGACCACGCACAGATACGCAGTATTTT,NA,TRBJ2-3,TRBV9,NA
CASRRPGTDYYGYTF,TGTGCCAGCCGCCGCCCCGGGACAGACTACTATGGCTACACCTTC,NA,TRBJ1-2,TRBV28,TRBD1
CASSAGGLEQFF,TGTGCCAGCAGTGCTGGCGGGCTTGAGCAGTTCTTC,NA,TRBJ2-1,TRBV2,NA
CASSIQAGSSTDTQYF,TGTGCCAGTAGTATACAAGCGGGGTCTAGCACAGATACGCAGTATTTT,NA,TRBJ2-3,TRBV19,TRBD2
CASSPRGGSSTDTQYF,TGTGCCAGCAGCCCCCGGGGCGGATCTAGCACAGATACGCAGTATTTT,NA,TRBJ2-3,TRBV9,NA
CASSLGGQGTTGELFF,TGCGCCAGCAGCTTGGGGGGACAGGGCACCACCGGGGAGCTGTTTTTT,NA,TRBJ2-2,TRBV5-1,TRBD1
CASSPRTSGGAKSYEQYF,TGTGCCAGCAGCCCTCGGACTAGCGGGGGGGCGAAGTCCTACGAGCAGTACTTC,NA,TRBJ2-7,TRBV11-3,TRBD2
CASSVSRGDTGELFF,TGTGCCAGCAGCGTTTCCAGGGGGGACACCGGGGAGCTGTTTTTT,NA,TRBJ2-2,TRBV9,NA
CASSLGNSGTDTQYF,TGTGCCAGTAGTCTTGGGAACAGCGGCACAGATACGCAGTATTTT,NA,TRBJ2-3,TRBV19,NA